Described below is a single T cell receptor (beta chain) sequence and its context. Its specificity is not known. A second about 7 to 12 cycle PCR used barcoded and J-beta primers. TCRdb called the 5' RACE reads again in MiXCR, with one record for every CDR3 protein. The repertoire holds around 1,000,000 distinct CDR3 sequences, approximately 26% seen once, with approximately 0.75% in the top ten. This record belongs to a study of blood T cells in healthy people across ages. Notes on the study in general: Expanded clonotype shifts may have been confounded, as the donors had an unknown CMV status.

Trimming pared 1 base from V and 7 bases from J, leaving 10 bases between. CDR1 is SGHTA, CDR2 FQGNSA, per germline. The CDR3 runs to 13 residues. The data were also submitted as part of a second study, on T cells of mothers and their children.

The TCR originated in a girl between 2 and 10 years old in good health. The sequenced sample was blood. The V call is TRBV7-2, the J call TRBJ1-1; no reliable D call. CDR3 DNA sequence: TGTGCCAGCAGCTTAGATTCGGTGTTTGAAGCTTTCTTT. It is translated as CASSLDSVFEAFF.